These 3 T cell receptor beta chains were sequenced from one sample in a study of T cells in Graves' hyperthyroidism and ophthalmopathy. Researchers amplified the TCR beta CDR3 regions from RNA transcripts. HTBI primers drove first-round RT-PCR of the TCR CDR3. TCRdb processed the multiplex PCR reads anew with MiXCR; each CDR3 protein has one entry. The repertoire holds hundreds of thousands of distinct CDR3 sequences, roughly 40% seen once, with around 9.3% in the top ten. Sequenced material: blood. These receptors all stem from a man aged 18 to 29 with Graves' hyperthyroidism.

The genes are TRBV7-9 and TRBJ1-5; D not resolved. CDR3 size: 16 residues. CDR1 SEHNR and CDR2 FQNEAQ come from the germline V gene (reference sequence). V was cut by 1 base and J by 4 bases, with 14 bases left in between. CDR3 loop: CASSLVLDVGNQPQHF. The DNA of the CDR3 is TGTGCCAGCAGCTTAGTTTTGGACGTTGGAAATCAGCCCCAGCATTTT.

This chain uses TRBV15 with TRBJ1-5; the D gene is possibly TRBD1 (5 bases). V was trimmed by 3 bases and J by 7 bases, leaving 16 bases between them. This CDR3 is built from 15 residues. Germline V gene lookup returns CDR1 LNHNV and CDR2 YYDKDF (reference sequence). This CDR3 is CATSSLAGLGQPQHF. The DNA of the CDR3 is TGTGCCACCAGCAGCTTGGCAGGGTTGGGACAGCCCCAGCATTTT.

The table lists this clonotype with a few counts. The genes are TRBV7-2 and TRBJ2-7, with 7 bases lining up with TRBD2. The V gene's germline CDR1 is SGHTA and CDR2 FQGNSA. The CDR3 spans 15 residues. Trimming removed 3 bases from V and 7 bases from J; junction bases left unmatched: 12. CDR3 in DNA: TGTGCCAGCAGCTTTTCTCGGGAGGTCCCTTGGGAGCAGTACTTC. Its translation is CASSFSREVPWEQYF.